The next 5 T cell receptor beta chains were all read from a single sample in a study of blood T cell repertoires in COVID-19. Profiling relied on immunoSEQ multiplex PCR, and the TCRdb table lists in-frame clones only, not all of them. The sample yields roughly 320,000 clones, just over 85% seen once. Sequenced sample: PBMCs or T cells enriched from blood (not recorded which). The receptors derive from a man between 25 and 39 years old who had recovered from COVID-19.

The chain combines TRBV9 with TRBJ2-3; 7 nucleotides line up with TRBD2. This CDR3 is 15 amino acids long. Trimming took 0 bases from V and 1 from J; bases not matched to a gene: 2. Germline CDR1 is SGDLS and CDR2 is YYNGEE. DNA for the CDR3: TGTGCCAGCAGCGTAGGGGGGGGTGGCACAGATACGCAGTATTTT. Amino acid sequence: CASSVGGGGTDTQYF.

The V gene is TRBV5-1, the J gene TRBJ2-2, with D perhaps matching TRBD2 (6 bases). V was shortened by 7 bases and J by 5 bases, with 12 bases between the two germline ends. The CDR3 spans 13 residues. Per germline, CDR1 SGHRS and CDR2 YFSETQ. CDR3 amino acids: CASEGLKTGELFF. CDR3 sequence (DNA): TGCGCCAGCGAGGGACTGAAGACCGGGGAGCTGTTTTTT. The full variable domain, with the rest looked up from reference TRBV5-1 and TRBJ2-2, is KAGVTQTPRYLIKTRGQQVTLSCSPISGHRSVSWYQQTPGQGLQFLFEYFSETQRNKGNFPGRFSGRQFSNSRSEMNVSTLELGDSALYLCASEGLKTGELFFGEGSRLTVL.

The rearrangement joins TRBV7-2 to TRBJ1-1; 7 bases are a match to TRBD1. CDR3 length: 12 amino acids. Per the germline V gene, CDR1 is SGHTA and CDR2 is FQGNSA. With V trimmed by 3 bases and J by 11 bases, 6 bases remained unmatched. The CDR3 region is CASSFVTGAAFF. CDR3 nucleotides: TGTGCCAGCAGCTTTGTAACAGGGGCGGCTTTCTTT.

This clone was seen once. The rearrangement links TRBV29-1 to TRBJ2-6, with 7 bases identical to TRBD2. The CDR3 contains 15 residues. Per germline, CDR1 SQVTM and CDR2 ANQGSEA. V shed 7 bases and J 6 bases; nucleotides not matched to a gene: 12. The CDR3 protein is CSAKPGRGPANVLTF. CDR3 DNA: TGCAGCGCGAAGCCGGGGAGGGGTCCGGCCAACGTCCTGACTTTC.

The chain is built from TRBV15 and TRBJ1-4; weak D call: TRBD1 (5 bases). The ends were cut back, 0 bases at V and 7 bases at J, with 9 bases in the middle. Looked up from germline, CDR1 is LNHNV and CDR2 is YYDKDF (reference sequence). The CDR3 totals 14 residues. In nucleotides, the CDR3 is TGTGCCACCAGCAGAGACAGGGCAACTGAAAAACTGTTTTTT. Protein: CATSRDRATEKLFF.